What follows are 24 T cell receptor beta chains derived from one specimen sequenced in a study of blood T cell repertoires in COVID-19. Sequencing was performed with immunoSEQ multiplex PCR; in TCRdb, only in-frame clones are kept and a portion is missing. The table has some 200,000 clones, around 80% seen once. Sequenced sample: peripheral blood. These receptors came from a woman in her fifties or sixties who had recovered from COVID-19.

This clone was seen a handful of times. The chain recombines TRBV14 with TRBJ1-1; TRBD1 matches 9 bases. The V gene end was trimmed by 5 bases and the J gene end by 7 bases; junction bases not matched to a gene: 8. CDR3 size: 14 residues. Per germline, CDR1 SGHDN and CDR2 FVKESK. CDR3 loop: CASSSRTGVGEAFF. The CDR3 DNA reads TGTGCCAGCAGCAGTCGGACAGGGGTTGGTGAAGCTTTCTTT.

The chain has TRBV6-6 and TRBJ2-7, with 11 bases that match TRBD1. V dropped 2 bases and J dropped 4; count of bases not matched to a gene: 4. The CDR3 has 15 amino acids. Germline CDR1 is MNHNY and CDR2 is SVGAGI (reference sequence). The CDR3 here is CASSYAGTGGYEQYF. The CDR3 DNA reads TGTGCCAGCAGTTACGCCGGGACAGGGGGATACGAGCAGTACTTC.

The J gene is TRBJ2-3, the V gene TRBV5-6, with TRBD2 as a possible D gene (6 bases). The CDR3 is 19 amino acids. Germline values: CDR1 SGHDT, CDR2 YYEEEE. With 0 bases removed from V and 0 bases from J, the gap between germline ends came to 20 bases. CDR3 in amino acids: CASSLVGSGRDTSTDTQYF. The CDR3 nucleotides are TGTGCCAGCAGCTTGGTAGGGTCCGGGCGGGATACTAGCACAGATACGCAGTATTTT.

This sequence joins TRBV11-2 and TRBJ1-1, with 7 bases that match TRBD1. V lost 4 bases and J lost 3; bases outside the gene matches: 8. Germline V CDR1 and CDR2: SGHAT, FQNNGV. The CDR3 is made up of 15 amino acids. The CDR3 here is CASSSGGWGDTEAFF. The CDR3, as DNA: TGTGCCAGCAGCTCAGGGGGTTGGGGCGACACTGAAGCTTTCTTT.

The chain is built from TRBV4-3 and TRBJ1-4; D remains ambiguous. Trimming took off 3 bases at V and 9 bases at J, with 14 bases between the two ends. Looked up from germline, CDR1 is LGHNA and CDR2 is YSLEER. The CDR3 is 14 residues long. This CDR3 is CASSQSGGWQKLFF. DNA of the CDR3: TGCGCCAGCAGCCAGTCCGGAGGTTGGCAAAAACTGTTTTTT.

This clone was recorded at least ten times. The chain couples TRBV11-2 to TRBJ1-3, with D possibly being TRBD1 (6 bases). The germline gives CDR1 SGHAT, CDR2 FQNNGV. The CDR3 has 17 amino acids. V lost 8 bases and J 0 bases, leaving 20 bases between the germline ends. The CDR3, as DNA: TGTGCCAGCGCCCGGGGCAGGGGACATCGCTCTGGAAACACCATATATTTT. Amino acid sequence: CASARGRGHRSGNTIYF.

The V and J genes are TRBV6-2 or TRBV6-3 and TRBJ2-1, with 7 bases aligning to TRBD2. CDR3 size: 18 residues. V trimming: 0 bases; J trimming: 0 bases; junction bases outside the gene matches: 8. CDR1 and CDR2 from the germline V gene are MNHEY and SVGEGT. The CDR3 spells CASSYSGLGGSSYNEQFF. The CDR3 DNA is TGTGCCAGCAGTTACTCGGGCTTGGGGGGGAGCTCCTACAATGAGCAGTTCTTC.

This chain uses TRBV5-1 with TRBJ2-6; a weak D match, TRBD1 (5 bases). The CDR3 extends over 15 amino acids. Germline V gene data show CDR1 as SGHRS and CDR2 as YFSETQ. The germline V and J ends were trimmed by 2 bases and 0 bases, with 6 bases remaining between them. CDR3: CASSLGHSGANVLTF. Written as DNA, the CDR3 is TGCGCCAGCAGCTTAGGACACTCTGGGGCCAACGTCCTGACTTTC.

This chain links TRBV5-5 with TRBJ2-5; 16 positions match TRBD2. Germline V CDR1 and CDR2: SGHKS, YYEKEE (reference sequence). V shed 0 bases and J 2 bases; nucleotides not matched to a gene: 4. The CDR3 runs 18 residues. The CDR3 DNA sequence: TGTGCCAGCAGCTTGGGCGGGACTAGCGGGGGGGAACAAGAGACCCAGTACTTC. Residues: CASSLGGTSGGEQETQYF.

This clone was observed a handful of times. This CDR3 is CASSPDRSHGYTF. In DNA form, the CDR3 reads TGTGCCAGCAGCCCAGACAGGAGCCACGGCTACACCTTC. The chain has TRBV7-8 and TRBJ1-2, with D tentatively TRBD1 (6 bases). Germline assignment: CDR1 SGHVS and CDR2 FQNEAQ. V was pared by 5 bases and J by 8 bases, with 15 bases between. The CDR3 runs 13 residues.

This chain links TRBV5-4 with TRBJ2-1; D is unresolved. The V end was cut by 5 bases, the J end by 10 bases, with 10 bases between. Per germline, CDR1 SGHNT and CDR2 YYREEE (reference sequence). The CDR3 contains 11 residues. The CDR3 DNA sequence: TGTGCCAGCAGTCTTGGCCCCGAGCAGTTCTTC. This gives the protein CASSLGPEQFF.

The chain has TRBV29-1 and TRBJ2-1, with 16 bases identical to TRBD2. The CDR3 loop spans 14 amino acids. Trimming at V came to 5 bases and at J to 8 bases, leaving 3 bases not matched to a gene. Per the germline V gene, CDR1 is SQVTM and CDR2 is ANQGSEA. CDR3 sequence reads: CSVHGTSGGDEQFF. CDR3 in DNA: TGCAGCGTTCATGGGACTAGCGGGGGGGATGAGCAGTTCTTC.

This clone has a handful of counts. The gene calls are TRBV2 and TRBJ1-1; 7 nucleotides agree with TRBD1. The junction had 10 bases not matched to a gene; V was cut back by 3 bases and J by 0 bases. The germline gives CDR1 SNHLY, CDR2 FYNNEI. The CDR3 consists of 17 residues. CDR3 bases: TGTGCCAGCAGTGACACAGGGGTAGGGATCATGAACACTGAAGCTTTCTTT. Translation: CASSDTGVGIMNTEAFF.

The sample holds one count of this clone. The chain employs TRBV19 and TRBJ1-1, with D hard to call. Germline V gene data show CDR1 as LNHDA and CDR2 as SQIVND (reference sequence). The CDR3 sequence is 14 residues long. V was pared by 0 bases and J by 4 bases, with 9 bases between. DNA of the CDR3: TGTGCCAGTAGTATAGAAGCCGTAACCACTGAAGCTTTCTTT. Amino acid sequence: CASSIEAVTTEAFF. The full variable domain, rest sourced from reference TRBV19 and TRBJ1-1, is DGGITQSPKYLFRKEGQNVTLSCEQNLNHDAMYWYRQDPGQGLRLIYYSQIVNDFQKGDIAEGYSVSREKKESFPLTVTSAQKNPTAFYLCASSIEAVTTEAFFGQGTRLTVV.

The V gene is TRBV5-1, the J gene TRBJ1-2, with D possibly TRBD1 on 6 matching bases. The CDR3 is 15 residues long. V lost 3 bases, J lost 2 bases, and 14 bases lay in between. Germline V gene data show CDR1 as SGHRS and CDR2 as YFSETQ. This CDR3 is CASSWAGGANYGYTF. CDR3 nucleotide sequence: TGCGCCAGCAGCTGGGCGGGGGGCGCAAACTATGGCTACACCTTC.

J is TRBJ2-5 and V is TRBV5-1, with D possibly being TRBD1 (6 bases). Per germline, CDR1 SGHRS and CDR2 YFSETQ. This CDR3 has 14 amino acids. Trimming left V 4 bases short and J 2 bases short, with 12 bases between. The CDR3: CASSRTQGQETQYF. The CDR3 nucleotides read TGCGCCAGCAGCCGGACACAGGGACAAGAGACCCAGTACTTC.

V gene TRBV9 combines with J gene TRBJ1-2; 10 bases are shared with TRBD1. Losses at the gene ends were 3 bases for V and 6 bases for J; bases not matched to a gene: 5. The CDR3 is 14 amino acids. The germline V gene encodes CDR1 SGDLS and CDR2 YYNGEE. The CDR3 sequence: CASSAPGTGDGYTF. The CDR3 DNA follows: TGTGCCAGCAGCGCACCCGGGACAGGGGATGGCTACACCTTC.

This clone was seen many times. The chain couples TRBV2 to TRBJ1-2, with 7 bases fitting TRBD1. The CDR3 is 14 residues long. Germline V gene sequence: CDR1 SNHLY, CDR2 FYNNEI. V lost 6 bases to trimming and J lost 4 bases; unmatched junction nucleotides: 8. As DNA, the CDR3 is TGTGCCAGCAGGCCCCAACAGGGGATCTATGGCTACACCTTC. Protein: CASRPQQGIYGYTF.

V usage is TRBV19 and J usage is TRBJ2-3; 8 positions match TRBD2. This CDR3 is built from 15 residues. The ends lost 5 bases at V and 4 bases at J; junction bases unmatched: 8. Per germline, CDR1 LNHDA and CDR2 SQIVND (reference sequence). The CDR3 is CASSPFTGGADTQYF. The CDR3 nucleotides read TGTGCCAGTAGTCCTTTCACGGGAGGGGCAGATACGCAGTATTTT.

This clone showed up just once. V and J are TRBV6-6 and TRBJ2-7; tentative D call: TRBD1 (6 bases). Germline-derived CDR1 and CDR2 are MNHNY and SVGAGI (reference sequence). The CDR3 totals 13 residues. Trimming pared 6 bases from V and 3 bases from J, leaving 12 bases between. The CDR3 nucleotides are TGTGCCAGCAGCAAGGACAGCCTCTACGAGCAGTACTTC. Protein product: CASSKDSLYEQYF.

V gene TRBV6-5 combines with J gene TRBJ2-7; 7 bases fit TRBD2. CDR1 and CDR2 (germline): MNHEY, SVGAGI. CDR3 length equals 15 residues. J lost 1 base, V lost 9 bases, and 12 bases had no gene match. Here the CDR3 reads CASRGGSMNSYEQYF. DNA for the CDR3: TGTGCCAGTAGGGGAGGGAGTATGAATTCCTACGAGCAGTACTTC.

The rearrangement joins TRBV6-1 to TRBJ1-1; D is ambiguous. The V end lost 1 base, the J end lost 4 bases, and 7 bases lay between the germline ends. This CDR3 comprises 13 residues. The V gene's germline CDR1 is MNHNS and CDR2 SASEGT. CDR3 residues: CASSEGAPTEAFF. The DNA for the CDR3 is TGTGCCAGCAGTGAAGGGGCCCCCACTGAAGCTTTCTTT.

V and J are TRBV29-1 and TRBJ1-1; D may be TRBD1 (5 bases). V lost 7 bases and J 0 bases, leaving 12 bases between the germline ends. This CDR3 has 13 residues. Looked up from germline, CDR1 is SQVTM and CDR2 is ANQGSEA. In DNA, the CDR3 is TGCAGCGCCGACAGAAATTTGAACACTGAAGCTTTCTTT. It encodes CSADRNLNTEAFF.

The V call is TRBV5-1, the J call TRBJ2-1; 9 bases fit TRBD1. The germline CDR1 and CDR2 sequences are SGHRS and YFSETQ. Trimming cost V 3 bases and J 8 bases; bases outside gene matches: 3. CDR3 length: 13 residues. The CDR3 is CASSWDRVDEQFF. The CDR3 nucleotides read TGCGCCAGCAGCTGGGACAGGGTCGATGAGCAGTTCTTC.